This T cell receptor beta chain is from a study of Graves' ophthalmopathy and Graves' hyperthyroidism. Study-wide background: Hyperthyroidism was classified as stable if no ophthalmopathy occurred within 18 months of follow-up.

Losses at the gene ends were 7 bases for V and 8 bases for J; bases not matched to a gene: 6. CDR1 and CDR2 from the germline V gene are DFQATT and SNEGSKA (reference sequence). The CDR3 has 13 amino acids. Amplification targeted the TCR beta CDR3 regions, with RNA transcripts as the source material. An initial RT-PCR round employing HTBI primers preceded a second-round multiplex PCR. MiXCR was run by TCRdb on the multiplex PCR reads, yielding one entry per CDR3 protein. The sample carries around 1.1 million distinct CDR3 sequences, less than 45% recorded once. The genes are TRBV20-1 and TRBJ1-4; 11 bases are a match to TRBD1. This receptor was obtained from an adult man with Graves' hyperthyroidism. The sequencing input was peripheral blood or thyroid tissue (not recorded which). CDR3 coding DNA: TGCAGTGGAGGACAGGGGGCGGTGGAAAAACTGTTTTTT. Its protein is CSGGQGAVEKLFF.